This record covers a single T cell receptor (beta chain). The data originate from a study of T cell clones after liver transplantation. About the research overall: TCRbeta sequencing after a pre-transplant mixed lymphocyte reaction identified graft-donor-reactive clones, later tracked in post-transplant blood. Three of eight recipients were HCV-positive; others had non-autoimmune, non-viral indications.

V dropped 5 bases and J dropped 2 bases, with 10 bases sitting between them. Germline CDR1 is MNHEY and CDR2 is SMNVEV (reference sequence). This CDR3 contains 13 residues. Data came from immunoSEQ multiplex PCR; TCRdb stores just in-frame clones and leaves some out. The data show nearly 15,000 clones, 92% seen once. The chain couples TRBV27 to TRBJ2-7; possibly TRBD2 for D (6 bases). This clonotype was sampled from a human donor who received a liver transplant. The starting material was CD8+ T cells from blood, obtained before liver transplant. This CDR3 reads CASSPGLAYEQYF. CDR3 nucleotides: TGTGCCAGCAGTCCGGGACTGGCCTACGAGCAGTACTTC.